This TCR beta chain came from a study of monozygotic twins with inflammatory bowel disease. Researchers isolated total RNA from whole blood without sorting T cells. Per the germline V gene, CDR1 is DFQATT and CDR2 is SNEGSKA (reference sequence). CDR3 length equals 14 residues. Template switching appended UMIs that held a 6-nucleotide sample barcode. TCRdb reprocessed the 5' RACE reads and reports one entry per CDR3 protein, with no DNA. The sample includes about 160,000 distinct CDR3 sequences. The sequence was collected from a human donor with ulcerative colitis or Crohn's disease, or a healthy co-twin of an affected twin (not recorded which). This rearrangement joins TRBV20-1 to TRBJ2-4; the TRBD2 assignment by TCRdb is unverifiable without DNA. Sample: blood. CDR3 residues: CSAKTSGRRNIQYF.